A selection of T cell receptor beta chains follows, all from one sample in a study of early T cells in non-severe SARS-CoV-2 infection. MiXCR was run by TCRdb on the 5' RACE reads, yielding one entry per CDR3 protein. The sample lists fewer than 80,000 distinct CDR3 sequences; approximately 12% were seen once. The sample consisted of whole blood, taken at baseline. The receptors come from an adult who was a healthcare worker with PCR-confirmed SARS-CoV-2 infection or an uninfected control (not recorded which). The donor label of this sample is uncertain. The CDR3 runs from the conserved cysteine through the conserved F or W. A D gene is named only where the DNA matches it firmly. Clone size is not always given. Where it is, it says once, few, many or a class for expanded clones.

TGTGCCAGCAGTTACTCGGACAGGGTCAATTCACCCCTCCACTTT,CASSYSDRVNSPLHF,TRBD1,TRBV6-6,many,TRBJ1-6
TGCGCCAGCAGCGTGGACAGGACCCTGAACACTGAAGCTTTCTTT,CASSVDRTLNTEAFF,TRBD1,TRBV5-1,many,TRBJ1-1
TGTGGCGCGGGACAGGGAGAGACCCAGTACTTC,CGAGQGETQYF,TRBD1,TRBV6-1,few,TRBJ2-5
TGTGCCAGCATCCTCCCCGGGGGGCTAGGCAATGAGCAGTTCTTC,CASILPGGLGNEQFF,-,TRBV5-6,few,TRBJ2-1
TGCAGTGCTAGAGACAGGCACGAGCAGTACTTC,CSARDRHEQYF,-,TRBV20-1,-,TRBJ2-7
TGTGCCAGCTCACCCCCGGGGAGGGGTTGGTATAATGAGCAGTTCTTC,CASSPPGRGWYNEQFF,TRBD2,TRBV18,few,TRBJ2-1
TGTGCCAGCAGCCTACGGACTGCCGTCGGGGAGACCCAGTACTTC,CASSLRTAVGETQYF,-,TRBV14,few,TRBJ2-5
TGCAGTGCTATAGGGGCGAATGGCTACACCTTC,CSAIGANGYTF,-,TRBV20-1,-,TRBJ1-2
TGTGCCAGCAGTCCTGGACTAGCGGGGGGCATACTCACAGATACGCAGTATTTT,CASSPGLAGGILTDTQYF,TRBD2,TRBV6-1,few,TRBJ2-3
TGTGCCAGCAGTGAGGGACTAGCGGGAAACAATGAGCAGTTCTTC,CASSEGLAGNNEQFF,TRBD2,TRBV6-4,few,TRBJ2-1
TGTGCCACCAGTGATCTAGAGGAAAAACTGTTTTTT,CATSDLEEKLFF,-,TRBV24-1,-,TRBJ1-4
TGTGCCAGCAGCTTAGAAGGCTGGGATTCACCCCTCCACTTT,CASSLEGWDSPLHF,-,TRBV11-2,-,TRBJ1-6
TGTGCCAGCAGCCCAGGACGGGACAACACTGAAGCTTTCTTT,CASSPGRDNTEAFF,-,TRBV28,few,TRBJ1-1
TGTGCCAGCAGCACGGGGGATCAAGAGACCCAGTACTTC,CASSTGDQETQYF,-,TRBV7-3,-,TRBJ2-5
TGTGCCAGCAGTACCAGTGAGGGAGGCACTGAAGCTTTCTTT,CASSTSEGGTEAFF,-,TRBV7-9,-,TRBJ1-1
TGTGCCAGCAGCCTACACACTCTTCGGACTAGCGAGGATACGCAGTATTTT,CASSLHTLRTSEDTQYF,TRBD2,TRBV3-1,-,TRBJ2-3
TGTGCCAGCAGGCCCTGGGACAGGGGGGCCACTGAAGCTTTCTTT,CASRPWDRGATEAFF,TRBD1,TRBV2,-,TRBJ1-1
TGCGCCAGCAGCCAAGTACAGGGTCGGACTGAAGCTTTCTTT,CASSQVQGRTEAFF,-,TRBV4-1,few,TRBJ1-1
TGTGCCAGCAGCCAAACCGGGACTCCAGATACGCAGTATTTT,CASSQTGTPDTQYF,-,TRBV7-9,few,TRBJ2-3
TGTGCCAGCAGCCCCCATAACTATGGCTACACCTTC,CASSPHNYGYTF,-,TRBV9,few,TRBJ1-2
TGTGCCACCAGTGGCTCAGGGGGCGATGGCTACACCTTC,CATSGSGGDGYTF,TRBD1,TRBV24-1,-,TRBJ1-2
TGTGCCAGCAGTGAAGCGGGTAGTCCTCCCCGAAACATTCAGTACTTC,CASSEAGSPPRNIQYF,-,TRBV6-1,few,TRBJ2-4
TGTGCCAGCTGGGACGGAGAGGGGGATAATTCACCCCTCCACTTT,CASWDGEGDNSPLHF,-,TRBV12-3/TRBV12-4,-,TRBJ1-6
TGTGCCAGCAGCCAAGATTCTTTGCAGGGCGGAGCTTTCTTT,CASSQDSLQGGAFF,-,TRBV3-1,many,TRBJ1-1
TGTGCCAGCAGCTTAGCCGGAATCAGGCTGGTGAATGAGCAGTTCTTC,CASSLAGIRLVNEQFF,-,TRBV5-6,many,TRBJ2-1
TGTGCCAGTAGTATAGATCAGGGTTACAATCAGCCCCAGCATTTT,CASSIDQGYNQPQHF,-,TRBV19,many,TRBJ1-5
TGTGCCAGCAGCTCTTGGGACGGAACTAATGAAAAACTGTTTTTT,CASSSWDGTNEKLFF,-,TRBV12-3/TRBV12-4,few,TRBJ1-4
TGTGCCAGCAGTCTCAAGTCGGATCAGCCCCAGCATTTT,CASSLKSDQPQHF,-,TRBV7-6,few,TRBJ1-5
TGCGCCAGCAGCTCGTTAGGGACAGGGAATAATGAAAAACTGTTTTTT,CASSSLGTGNNEKLFF,TRBD1,TRBV5-1,few,TRBJ1-4
TGTGCCAGCAGTTACCGTGGAGAATCCTCCCGGGGGGAGACCCAGTACTTC,CASSYRGESSRGETQYF,-,TRBV6-6,-,TRBJ2-5
TGTGCCAGCAGCCCTAGAGTGGGGGGCCCGAACACCGGGGAGCTGTTTTTT,CASSPRVGGPNTGELFF,-,TRBV7-7,-,TRBJ2-2
TGTGCCAGCAGCCAAGCTGCAGGGGGCGCCACAGATACGCAGTATTTT,CASSQAAGGATDTQYF,TRBD1,TRBV3-1,-,TRBJ2-3
TGTGCCAGCAGCTTTCCTGAGTACAATGAGCAGTTCTTC,CASSFPEYNEQFF,-,TRBV11-2,-,TRBJ2-1
TGCGCCAGCAGCCAAGATCCTAGCGGGGGGTCGGAGACCCAGTACTTC,CASSQDPSGGSETQYF,TRBD2,TRBV4-1,few,TRBJ2-5
TGTGCCAGCAGGGTTAGCGGCGGGGGGGCCCACAATGAGCAGTTCTTC,CASRVSGGGAHNEQFF,TRBD2,TRBV2,-,TRBJ2-1
TGTGCCAGCAGTTTAGTGTTAGGAAATCAGCCCCAGCATTTT,CASSLVLGNQPQHF,-,TRBV12-3/TRBV12-4,-,TRBJ1-5
TGTGCCAGCAGTTTATGGAAGGGACCTCTGGGGCAGTTCTTC,CASSLWKGPLGQFF,-,TRBV12-3/TRBV12-4,few,TRBJ2-1
TGTGCCAGCAGTCAAAAGACCGGAGTTACGCAGTATTTT,CASSQKTGVTQYF,-,TRBV7-2,-,TRBJ2-3
TGTGCCAGCAGCCCGGGACAGGGACACACCGGGGAGCTGTTTTTT,CASSPGQGHTGELFF,TRBD1,TRBV7-3,few,TRBJ2-2
TGCGCCAGCAGCCCAGAGCCGGACCAAGAGACCCAGTACTTC,CASSPEPDQETQYF,-,TRBV5-1,-,TRBJ2-5
TGTGCCAGCAGCGTAAGCGGACCTCGAGTTGGCGGGGAGCTGTTTTTT,CASSVSGPRVGGELFF,-,TRBV9,few,TRBJ2-2
TGTGCCAGTAGTATCAGCCAGCAGGCAGATACGCAGTATTTT,CASSISQQADTQYF,-,TRBV19,-,TRBJ2-3